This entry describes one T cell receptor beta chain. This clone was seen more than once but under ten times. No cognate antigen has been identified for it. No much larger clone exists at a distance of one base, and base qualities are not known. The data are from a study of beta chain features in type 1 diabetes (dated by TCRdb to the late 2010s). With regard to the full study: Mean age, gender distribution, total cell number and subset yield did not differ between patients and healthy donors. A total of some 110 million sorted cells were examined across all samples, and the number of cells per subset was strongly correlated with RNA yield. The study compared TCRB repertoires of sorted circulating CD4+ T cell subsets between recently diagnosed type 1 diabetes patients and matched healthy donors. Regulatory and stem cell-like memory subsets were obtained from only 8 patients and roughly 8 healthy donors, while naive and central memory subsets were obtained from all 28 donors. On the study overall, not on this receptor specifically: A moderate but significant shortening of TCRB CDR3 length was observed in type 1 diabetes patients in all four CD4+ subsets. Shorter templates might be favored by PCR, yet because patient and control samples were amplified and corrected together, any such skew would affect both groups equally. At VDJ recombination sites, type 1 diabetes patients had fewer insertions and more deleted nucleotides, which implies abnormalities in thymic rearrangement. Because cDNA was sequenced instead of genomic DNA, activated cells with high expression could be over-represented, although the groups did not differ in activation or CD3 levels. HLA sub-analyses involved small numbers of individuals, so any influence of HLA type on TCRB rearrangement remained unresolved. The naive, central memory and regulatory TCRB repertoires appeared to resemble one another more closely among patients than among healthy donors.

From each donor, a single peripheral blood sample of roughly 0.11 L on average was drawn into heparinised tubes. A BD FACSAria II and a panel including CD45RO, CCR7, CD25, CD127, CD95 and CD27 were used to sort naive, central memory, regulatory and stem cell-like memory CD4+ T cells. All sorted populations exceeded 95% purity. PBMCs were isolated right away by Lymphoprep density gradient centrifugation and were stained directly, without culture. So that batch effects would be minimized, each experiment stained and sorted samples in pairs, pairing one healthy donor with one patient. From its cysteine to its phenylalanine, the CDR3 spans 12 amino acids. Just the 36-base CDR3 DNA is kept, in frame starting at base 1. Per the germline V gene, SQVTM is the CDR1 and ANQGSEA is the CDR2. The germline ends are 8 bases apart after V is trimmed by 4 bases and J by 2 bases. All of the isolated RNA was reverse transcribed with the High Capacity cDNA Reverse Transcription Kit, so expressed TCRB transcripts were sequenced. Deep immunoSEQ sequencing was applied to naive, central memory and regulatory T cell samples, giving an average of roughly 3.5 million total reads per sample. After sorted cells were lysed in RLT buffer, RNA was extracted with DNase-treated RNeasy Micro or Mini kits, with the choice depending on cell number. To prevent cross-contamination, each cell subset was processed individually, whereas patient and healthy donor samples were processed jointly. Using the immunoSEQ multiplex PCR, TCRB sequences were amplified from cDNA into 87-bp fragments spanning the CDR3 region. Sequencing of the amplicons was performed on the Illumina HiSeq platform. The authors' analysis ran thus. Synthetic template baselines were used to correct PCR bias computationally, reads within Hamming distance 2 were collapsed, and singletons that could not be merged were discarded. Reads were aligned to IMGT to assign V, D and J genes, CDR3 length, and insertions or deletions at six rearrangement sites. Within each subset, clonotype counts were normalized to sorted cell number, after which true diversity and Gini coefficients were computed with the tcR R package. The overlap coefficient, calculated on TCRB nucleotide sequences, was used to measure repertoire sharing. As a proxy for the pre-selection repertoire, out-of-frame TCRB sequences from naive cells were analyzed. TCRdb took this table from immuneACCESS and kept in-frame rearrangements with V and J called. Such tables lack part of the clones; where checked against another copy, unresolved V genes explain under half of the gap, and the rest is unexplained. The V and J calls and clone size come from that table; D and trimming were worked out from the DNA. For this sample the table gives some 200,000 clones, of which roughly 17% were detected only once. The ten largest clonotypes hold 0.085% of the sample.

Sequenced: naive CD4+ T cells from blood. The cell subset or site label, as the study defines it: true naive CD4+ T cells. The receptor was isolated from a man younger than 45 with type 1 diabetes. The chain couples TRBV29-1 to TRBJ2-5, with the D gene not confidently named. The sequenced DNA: TGCAGCGTTGTAAGGTATCAAGAGACCCAGTACTTC. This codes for CSVVRYQETQYF.